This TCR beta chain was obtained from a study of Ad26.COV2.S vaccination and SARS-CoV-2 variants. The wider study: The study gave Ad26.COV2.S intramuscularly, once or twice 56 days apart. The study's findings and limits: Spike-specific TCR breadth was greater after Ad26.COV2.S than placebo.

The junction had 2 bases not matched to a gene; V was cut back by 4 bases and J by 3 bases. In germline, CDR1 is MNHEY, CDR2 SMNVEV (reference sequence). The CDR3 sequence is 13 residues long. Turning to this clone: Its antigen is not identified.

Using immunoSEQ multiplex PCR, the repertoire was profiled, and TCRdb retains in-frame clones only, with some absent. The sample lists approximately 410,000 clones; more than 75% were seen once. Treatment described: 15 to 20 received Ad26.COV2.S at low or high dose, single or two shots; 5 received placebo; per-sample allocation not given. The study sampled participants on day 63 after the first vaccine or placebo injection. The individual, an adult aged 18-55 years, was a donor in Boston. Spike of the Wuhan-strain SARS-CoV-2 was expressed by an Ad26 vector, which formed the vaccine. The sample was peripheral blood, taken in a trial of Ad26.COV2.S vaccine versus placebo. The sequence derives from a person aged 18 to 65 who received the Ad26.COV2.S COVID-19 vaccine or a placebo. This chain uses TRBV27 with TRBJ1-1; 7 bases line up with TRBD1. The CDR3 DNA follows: TGTGCCAGCAGTTACACAGGGGACACTGAAGCTTTCTTT. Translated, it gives CASSYTGDTEAFF.